The 9 T cell receptor beta chains listed next were all sequenced from one sample in a study of blood T cells in healthy people across ages. It was with a sample-barcoded 5' primer and a J-beta primer mix that a second PCR of about 6 to 11 cycles was run. TCRdb analysed the 5' RACE reads with MiXCR anew, one entry per CDR3 protein. Here the sample spans about 1.4 million distinct CDR3 sequences, around 59% being singletons. Sequenced material: blood. These receptors were taken from a man younger than 35 in good health.

The CDR3 reads CASSSGTGRSEQYF. CDR3 sequence (DNA): TGTGCCAGCAGCTCCGGGACAGGGAGGTCCGAGCAGTACTTC. The J gene is TRBJ2-7, the V gene TRBV11-3; 9 bases align to TRBD1. The CDR3 is made up of 14 amino acids. Per germline, CDR1 SGHNT and CDR2 YENEEA. With 4 bases clipped from V and 6 bases from J, the junction kept 7 bases outside the gene matches.

The chain combines TRBV30 with TRBJ2-4; 8 bases agree with TRBD1. The J call could be wrong; TRBJ2-7 is a better fit for the DNA end. CDR3 length: 13 residues. The V gene's germline CDR1 is GTSNPN and CDR2 SVGIG (reference sequence). The CDR3 sequence: CAWNGQGGGEQYF. The CDR3 region has the DNA TGTGCCTGGAATGGACAGGGCGGTGGCGAGCAGTACTTC.

V is TRBV27 and J is TRBJ2-7, with TRBD2 identical over 8 bases. V was clipped by 3 bases and J by 5 bases; unmatched bases: 9. Germline CDR1 MNHEY, CDR2 SMNVEV (reference sequence). The CDR3 runs to 15 residues. CDR3 coding DNA: TGTGCCAGCAGTTTGGACAGCGGGAGTCACAACGAGCAGTACTTC. Protein sequence: CASSLDSGSHNEQYF.

The chain couples TRBV30 to TRBJ2-1; 10 positions agree with TRBD2. The germline V gene has CDR1 GTSNPN and CDR2 SVGIG (reference sequence). The CDR3 is 14 residues long. J gave up 6 bases and V 4 bases, and 6 bases lay outside the gene matches. For the CDR3, the DNA is TGTGCCTGGACTAGCGGGAGAGTCAGCAATGAGCAGTTCTTC. The encoded protein is CAWTSGRVSNEQFF.

The V gene is TRBV28, the J gene TRBJ2-1; 7 bases are a match to TRBD2. This CDR3 has 13 residues. Unmatched junction bases numbered 1, after V lost 3 bases and J lost 5 bases. Germline CDR1 MDHEN, CDR2 SYDVKM. Written as DNA, the CDR3 is TGTGCCAGCAGTTTCCGGGAGGACAATGAGCAGTTCTTC. Translated, it gives CASSFREDNEQFF.

V is TRBV29-1 and J is TRBJ1-2; 9 bases are shared with TRBD1. The CDR3 totals 15 residues. V lost 4 bases, J lost 5 bases, and 11 bases stayed unmatched. Germline CDR1 and CDR2: SQVTM and ANQGSEA. CDR3 loop: CSVVRDRDPLYGYTF. CDR3 bases: TGCAGCGTTGTCCGGGACAGGGATCCCCTATATGGCTACACCTTC.

The chain has TRBV4-1 and TRBJ2-7; D is unresolved. CDR3 size: 15 residues. Trimming removed 0 bases from V and 1 base from J, with 10 bases in between. Germline lookup yields CDR1 MGHRA and CDR2 YSYEKL. This CDR3 reads CASSQESVGSYEQYF. DNA for the CDR3: TGCGCCAGCAGCCAAGAATCGGTCGGTTCCTACGAGCAGTACTTC.

This clonotype has just one count. One junction end disagrees with the germline gene, perhaps due to a read error. V and J are TRBV27 and TRBJ2-6, with 8 nucleotides matching TRBD2. The CDR3 is 18 residues long. Looked up from germline, CDR1 is MNHEY and CDR2 is SMNVEV (reference sequence). CDR3 nucleotides: TGTGCCAGCACCCACGTGGAAGCGGGAGAGGCCGGGGCCAATGTCCTGGCTTTC. This gives the protein CASTHVEAGEAGANVLAF.

This sequence joins TRBV27 and TRBJ1-4; TRBD1 matches 7 bases. The CDR3 is made up of 15 amino acids. The germline V gene has CDR1 MNHEY and CDR2 SMNVEV (reference sequence). J lost 8 bases, V lost 6 bases, and 12 bases had no gene match. The CDR3 sequence is CASSSTGMVREKLFF. The CDR3 coding sequence is TGTGCCAGCAGCTCGACAGGGATGGTCCGAGAAAAACTGTTTTTT.